One TCR beta chain is described in this entry. Its antigen is still unknown. This entry belongs to a study of T cells in Graves' hyperthyroidism and ophthalmopathy. The study, taken as a whole, reports: A 13 V-J model separated ophthalmopathy from stable hyperthyroidism.

Trimming at V came to 3 bases and at J to 1 base, leaving 19 bases not matched to a gene. CDR1 and CDR2 (germline): DFQATT, SNEGSKA (reference sequence). The CDR3 consists of 19 residues. Regions amplified from RNA transcripts were the TCR beta CDR3 regions. The TCR CDR3 was amplified in a first-round RT-PCR using the HTBI primer set. TCRdb recomputed calls from the multiplex PCR reads with MiXCR, one row per CDR3 protein. The table includes over 400,000 distinct CDR3 sequences, about 22% detected once. Diagnosing involved the use of clinical symptoms, serum thyroxine and TRAb, thyroid ultrasound and orbital computed tomography. This sample holds PBMCs from less than 11 ml fresh peripheral blood.

The receptor's source is a woman in her seventies with Graves' ophthalmopathy. Sequenced sample: blood. The V call is TRBV20-1, the J call TRBJ2-3; 7 nucleotides align to TRBD2. Written as DNA, the CDR3 is TGCAGTGCTAGGTTAGCCTACGCGGGAGCTAAACGCCGCACAGATACGCAGTATTTT. Protein: CSARLAYAGAKRRTDTQYF.